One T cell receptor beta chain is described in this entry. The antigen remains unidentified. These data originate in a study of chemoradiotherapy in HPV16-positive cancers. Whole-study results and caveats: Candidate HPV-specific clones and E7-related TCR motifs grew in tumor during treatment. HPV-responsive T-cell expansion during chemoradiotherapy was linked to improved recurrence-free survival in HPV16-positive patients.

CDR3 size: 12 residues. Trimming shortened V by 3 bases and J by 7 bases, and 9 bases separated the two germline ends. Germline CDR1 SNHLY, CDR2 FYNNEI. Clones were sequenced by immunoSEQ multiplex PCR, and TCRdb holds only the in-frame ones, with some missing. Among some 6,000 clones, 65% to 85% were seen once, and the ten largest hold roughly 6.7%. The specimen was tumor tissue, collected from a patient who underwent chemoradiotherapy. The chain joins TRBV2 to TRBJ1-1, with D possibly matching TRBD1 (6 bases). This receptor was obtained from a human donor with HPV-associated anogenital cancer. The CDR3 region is CASSDRGFEAFF. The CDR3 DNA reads TGTGCCAGCAGTGACAGGGGATTTGAAGCTTTCTTT.